This entry lists 7 T cell receptor beta chains sequenced from one sample in a study of blood T cell repertoires in COVID-19. TCRdb's copy holds only in-frame clones and misses some; the assay was immunoSEQ multiplex PCR. This table holds over 450,000 clones, 85% to 90% found once. Sequences were obtained from peripheral blood. All receptors come from a young man with COVID-19, enrolled during active disease.

As for this clone: Its ends do not fully match the called genes, so a read error is possible. The chain carries TRBV2 and TRBJ2-3, with 7 bases identical to TRBD1. The CDR3 is made up of 14 amino acids. CDR1 and CDR2 from the germline V gene are SNHLY and FYNNEI. The DNA of the CDR3 is TGTGCCAGCAACTGGGACAGAAGCACGGATACGCAGTATTTT. Its translation is CASNWDRSTDTQYF.

V usage is TRBV5-3 and J usage is TRBJ2-5; 12 bases are shared with TRBD2. TRBV5-3 is placed among ORFs of uncertain function. The J segment lost 3 bases and the V segment lost 4 bases, leaving 13 bases of the junction unmatched. The CDR3 contains 18 residues. This CDR3 reads CARSKGGTSGPLKETQYF. CDR3 bases: TGTGCCAGAAGCAAAGGGGGGACTAGCGGGCCCCTTAAAGAGACCCAGTACTTC.

Only one count was recorded for this clone. As DNA, the CDR3 is TGTGCCAGCAGCTCTCGGACTAGCGGGGGGGCTGGGGAGACCCAGTACTTC. This encodes CASSSRTSGGAGETQYF. V is TRBV5-4 and J is TRBJ2-5; 15 bases line up with TRBD2. The ends lost 3 bases at V and 5 bases at J; junction bases unmatched: 8. Per germline, CDR1 SGHNT and CDR2 YYREEE (reference sequence). The CDR3 extends over 17 amino acids. Complete variable domain (other parts from reference TRBV5-4 and TRBJ2-5): ETGVTQSPTHLIKTRGQQVTLRCSSQSGHNTVSWYQQALGQGPQFIFQYYREEENGRGNFPPRFSGLQFPNYSSELNVNALELDDSALYLCASSSRTSGGAGETQYFGPGTRLLVL.

This clone was seen just once. The chain uses TRBV6-5 and TRBJ2-7; TRBD2 is a possible D gene (6 bases). Per the germline V gene, CDR1 is MNHEY and CDR2 is SVGAGI. V was clipped by 8 bases and J by 3 bases, with 14 bases between them. The length of the CDR3 is 13 residues. This CDR3 is CASGSPGDYEQYF. The CDR3 DNA sequence: TGTGCCAGCGGCTCTCCGGGGGACTACGAGCAGTACTTC.

The V and J genes are TRBV3-1 (or the pseudogene TRBV3-2) and TRBJ2-7, with D maybe TRBD2 (7 bases). V lost 0 bases and J 6 bases, leaving 15 bases between the germline ends. The CDR3 has 15 amino acids. Germline V gene sequence: CDR1 LGHDT, CDR2 YNNKEL (reference sequence). CDR3 amino acids: CASSQDRAGEGEQYF. CDR3 nucleotide sequence: TGTGCCAGCAGCCAAGATCGGGCAGGGGAGGGCGAGCAGTACTTC.

The chain recombines TRBV27 with TRBJ2-1; 10 bases agree with TRBD2. Germline lookup yields CDR1 MNHEY and CDR2 SMNVEV (reference sequence). V gave up 6 bases and J gave up 5 bases; unmatched junction bases: 7. This CDR3 has 15 amino acids. CDR3 protein: CASRDSGRHNNEQFF. The DNA of the CDR3 is TGTGCCAGCAGGGATAGCGGGAGGCATAACAATGAGCAGTTCTTC.

The chain links TRBV3-1 (or the pseudogene TRBV3-2) to TRBJ2-5; a possible D gene is TRBD2 (5 bases). Between the trimmed V and J ends, which lost 4 bases and 3 bases, there was a span of 15 bases. CDR1 and CDR2 (germline): LGHDT, YNNKEL (reference sequence). There are 15 residues in the CDR3. CDR3 DNA: TGTGCCAGCAGCCCCACCGCAAGCGGCAAAGAGACCCAGTACTTC. Translating it yields CASSPTASGKETQYF.